These T cell receptor beta chains were read from a single sample in a study of identical twins' blood T cells. TCRdb redid the calling of the 5' RACE reads with MiXCR, one entry per CDR3 protein. The sample comprises roughly 340,000 distinct CDR3 sequences, roughly 30% of which are singletons, and about 6% rests with the top ten. The source material was PBMCs. Source of these receptors: a woman aged 18-49 years in good health. Both conserved end residues are part of each CDR3. The D gene is left open where the match is weak. Part of the rows lack a size; the others show once, few, many or a class for expanded clones.

few,TRBJ2-7,.,TRBV6-1,CASSEAPGASYEQYF,TGTGCCAGCAGTGAAGCCCCAGGCGCCTCCTACGAGCAGTACTTC
.,TRBJ1-2,TRBD1,TRBV29-1,CSVGSNRGVYGYTF,TGCAGCGTTGGTTCCAACAGGGGAGTCTATGGCTACACCTTC
few,TRBJ1-3,TRBD1,TRBV10-3,CAISADRGGNTIYF,TGTGCCATCAGTGCGGACAGGGGTGGAAACACCATATATTTT
many,TRBJ2-5,TRBD2,TRBV28,CASSPPRLAGGQKTQYF,TGTGCCAGCAGTCCCCCGAGACTAGCGGGAGGACAGAAGACCCAGTACTTC
many,TRBJ1-1,.,TRBV10-3,CAITRDVNTEAFF,TGTGCCATCACCAGGGACGTTAACACTGAAGCTTTCTTT
.,TRBJ2-5,.,TRBV20-1,CSASRDPRETQYF,TGCAGTGCAAGCAGGGATCCCCGGGAGACCCAGTACTTC
many,TRBJ2-2,.,TRBV2,CASRVPGELFF,TGTGCCAGCAGAGTACCCGGGGAGCTGTTTTTT
many,TRBJ2-3,.,TRBV5-1,CASSLLQDTQYF,TGCGCCAGCAGCTTGTTGCAAGATACGCAGTATTTT
.,TRBJ2-1,.,TRBV5-6,CASSLRRVFYNEQFF,TGTGCCAGCAGCCTCCGGCGGGTCTTCTACAATGAGCAGTTCTTC
.,TRBJ1-2,.,TRBV3-1,CASSQGAPSYGYTF,TGTGCCAGCAGCCAAGGGGCCCCGTCCTATGGCTACACCTTC
.,TRBJ2-2,.,TRBV20-1,CSTRDARKMAGNTGELFF,TGCAGTACTAGAGATGCTCGGAAGATGGCGGGCAACACCGGGGAGCTGTTTTTT
.,TRBJ2-1,.,TRBV29-1,CSVVFRSSYNEQFF,TGCAGCGTTGTATTCAGGTCTTCCTACAATGAGCAGTTCTTC
.,TRBJ1-1,.,TRBV29-1,CSVEDLRKGGGTEAFF,TGCAGCGTTGAAGATCTTAGGAAGGGGGGAGGCACTGAAGCTTTCTTT
.,TRBJ2-7,.,TRBV28,CASSPPSSPSYEQYF,TGTGCCAGCAGCCCCCCTTCCAGCCCGTCCTACGAGCAGTACTTC
many,TRBJ2-1,.,TRBV10-1,CASSATHEQFF,TGCGCCAGCAGTGCGACTCATGAGCAGTTCTTC
.,TRBJ2-1,.,TRBV5-1,CASSVRRGNEQFF,TGCGCCAGCAGCGTACGACGGGGCAATGAGCAGTTCTTC
.,TRBJ2-1,.,TRBV11-2,CASSSPIRLGYNEQFF,TGTGCCAGCAGCTCCCCGATCCGACTTGGATACAATGAGCAGTTCTTC
many,TRBJ1-5,.,TRBV7-2,CASSLIGAGNQPQHF,TGTGCCAGCAGCTTAATTGGTGCAGGGAATCAGCCCCAGCATTTT
medium-sized,TRBJ2-1,TRBD2,TRBV6-4,CASSDLAGAYNEQFF,TGTGCCAGCAGTGACCTAGCGGGAGCCTACAATGAGCAGTTCTTC
many,TRBJ1-1,TRBD1,TRBV29-1,CSVNLGQGTMNTEAFF,TGCAGCGTTAACCTCGGACAGGGTACCATGAACACTGAAGCTTTCTTT
few,TRBJ2-1,TRBD2,TRBV2,CAGTSGDASYNEQFF,TGTGCCGGCACTAGCGGGGATGCCTCCTACAATGAGCAGTTCTTC
.,TRBJ2-1,.,TRBV27,CASSLSSTGRGEQFF,TGTGCCAGCAGTTTATCGTCCACAGGAAGAGGTGAGCAGTTCTTC
many,TRBJ2-4,.,TRBV29-1,CSVLQTKNIQYF,TGCAGCGTTCTCCAAACCAAAAACATTCAGTACTTC
few,TRBJ1-3,.,TRBV20-1,CSARTFSGNTIYF,TGCAGTGCCAGGACCTTCTCTGGAAACACCATATATTTT
.,TRBJ2-7,TRBD2,TRBV9,CASSVGGLALYNEQYF,TGTGCCAGCAGCGTGGGGGGACTAGCTCTTTACAATGAGCAGTACTTC
.,TRBJ1-1,TRBD1,TRBV2,CASSSGTGSAFF,TGTGCCAGCAGTTCCGGGACAGGGTCAGCTTTCTTT
.,TRBJ1-5,.,TRBV20-1,CSVGRGYNQPQHF,TGCAGTGTCGGTAGGGGTTACAATCAGCCCCAGCATTTT
.,TRBJ1-5,.,TRBV29-1,CSVVGGGNQPQHF,TGCAGCGTTGTAGGCGGGGGCAATCAGCCCCAGCATTTT
few,TRBJ1-1,TRBD1,TRBV5-1,CASSFRGRDPEAFF,TGCGCCAGCAGCTTCAGGGGGCGCGACCCGGAAGCTTTCTTT
few,TRBJ1-1,.,TRBV29-1,CSISRTDSNTEAFF,TGCAGCATCAGTAGGACGGACTCAAACACTGAAGCTTTCTTT
.,TRBJ2-3,.,TRBV7-2,CASSLVPPDTQYF,TGTGCCAGCAGCTTAGTGCCCCCAGATACGCAGTATTTT
few,TRBJ1-2,.,TRBV6-5,CASSRAGQIYGYTF,TGTGCCAGCAGCCGAGCCGGGCAGATATATGGCTACACCTTC
.,TRBJ2-3,.,TRBV11-2,CASSQTGRTDTQYF,TGTGCCAGCAGCCAGACAGGTCGGACAGATACGCAGTATTTT